A single sample is the source of the 9 T cell receptor beta chains below, sequenced in a study of cytomegalovirus exposure and HLA in healthy donors. Use of 60 Vbeta and 13 Jbeta primers characterized the PCR. TCRdb's copy holds only in-frame clones and misses some; the assay was immunoSEQ multiplex PCR. This repertoire shows approximately 110,000 clones, 70% to 80% found once; its top ten account for 3% to 3.5%. Sequenced material: PBMCs. All receptors derive from a woman between 35 and 50 years old in good health and CMV-seronegative.

The genes are TRBV7-2 and TRBJ2-7; D remains ambiguous. Trimming removed 5 bases at V and 1 base at J, with 12 bases between. The CDR3 length is 14 residues. The germline gives CDR1 SGHTA, CDR2 FQGNSA. For the CDR3, the DNA is TGTGCCAGCAGCCGGTGGGCCATGTCCTACGAGCAGTACTTC. It codes for CASSRWAMSYEQYF.

The chain carries TRBV4-3 and TRBJ2-5; possible D gene TRBD2, 6 bases. The DNA matches TRBJ2-7 better at its end, which makes the J call doubtful. Germline CDR1 LGHNA, CDR2 YSLEER. The CDR3 extends over 15 amino acids. The CDR3 loop reads CASSQGRVTTDEQYF. In DNA form, the CDR3 reads TGCGCCAGCAGCCAAGGGAGGGTGACTACGGACGAGCAGTACTTC.

The chain recombines TRBV9 with TRBJ1-2; the D is unclear. Germline values: CDR1 SGDLS, CDR2 YYNGEE. The CDR3 extends over 14 amino acids. Trimming removed 4 bases from V and 2 bases from J, with 12 bases in between. This chain's CDR3 is CASSPAGRNYGYTF. CDR3 nucleotides: TGTGCCAGCAGCCCAGCCGGGAGGAACTATGGCTACACCTTC.

This chain joins TRBV7-7 and TRBJ2-1, with 7 bases lining up with TRBD2. The CDR3 totals 15 residues. The germline gives CDR1 SSHAT, CDR2 FNYEAQ (reference sequence). The J segment lost 4 bases and the V segment lost 1 base, leaving 4 bases of the junction unmatched. The CDR3 sequence: CASSLELASYNEQFF. CDR3 nucleotide sequence: TGTGCCAGCAGCTTAGAACTAGCGAGTTACAATGAGCAGTTCTTC.

The V gene is TRBV7-8, the J gene TRBJ2-2; tentatively, D is TRBD2 (5 bases). There are 14 residues in the CDR3. Germline values: CDR1 SGHVS, CDR2 FQNEAQ. Trimming removed 4 bases from V and 3 bases from J, with 9 bases in between. The chain's CDR3 is CASSSARDTGELFF. As DNA, the CDR3 is TGTGCCAGCAGCTCCGCGAGGGACACCGGGGAGCTGTTTTTT.

This rearrangement joins TRBV5-1 to TRBJ1-4; 7 nucleotides line up with TRBD1. The germline CDR1 and CDR2 sequences are SGHRS and YFSETQ. V gave up 1 base and J gave up 1 base; unmatched junction bases: 4. This CDR3 has 16 amino acids. The CDR3: CASSLSNRGTNEKLFF. The CDR3 DNA reads as TGCGCCAGCAGCTTGTCAAACAGGGGAACTAATGAAAAACTGTTTTTT.

J is TRBJ2-3 and V is TRBV9; a possible D gene is TRBD1 (5 bases). The V and J ends lost 0 bases and 2 bases respectively, with 13 bases between them. Germline V gives CDR1 SGDLS, CDR2 YYNGEE. This CDR3 spans 16 amino acids. CDR3 nucleotides: TGTGCCAGCAGCGTAGCTTGGGGCCTAAACACAGATACGCAGTATTTT. Its protein is CASSVAWGLNTDTQYF.

This clone was seen more than once but under ten times. The same CDR3 can be traced to other DNA sequences in this sample. V usage is TRBV7-2 and J usage is TRBJ2-5, with a weak D call TRBD1 (5 bases). The germline V and J ends were trimmed by 0 bases and 2 bases, with 7 bases remaining between them. Germline CDR1 is SGHTA and CDR2 is FQGNSA. CDR3 length: 14 residues. CDR3 residues: CASSLAGAQETQYF. For the CDR3, the DNA is TGTGCCAGCAGCTTAGCAGGGGCTCAAGAGACCCAGTACTTC.

The V call is TRBV5-4, the J call TRBJ1-1; D is perhaps TRBD1 (6 bases). CDR3 length: 15 residues. Trimming took off 3 bases at V and 5 bases at J, with 17 bases between the two ends. Germline assignment: CDR1 SGHNT and CDR2 YYREEE (reference sequence). This CDR3 is CASSWGQGTQTEAFF. The CDR3 DNA follows: TGTGCCAGCAGCTGGGGGCAGGGAACCCAAACTGAAGCTTTCTTT.